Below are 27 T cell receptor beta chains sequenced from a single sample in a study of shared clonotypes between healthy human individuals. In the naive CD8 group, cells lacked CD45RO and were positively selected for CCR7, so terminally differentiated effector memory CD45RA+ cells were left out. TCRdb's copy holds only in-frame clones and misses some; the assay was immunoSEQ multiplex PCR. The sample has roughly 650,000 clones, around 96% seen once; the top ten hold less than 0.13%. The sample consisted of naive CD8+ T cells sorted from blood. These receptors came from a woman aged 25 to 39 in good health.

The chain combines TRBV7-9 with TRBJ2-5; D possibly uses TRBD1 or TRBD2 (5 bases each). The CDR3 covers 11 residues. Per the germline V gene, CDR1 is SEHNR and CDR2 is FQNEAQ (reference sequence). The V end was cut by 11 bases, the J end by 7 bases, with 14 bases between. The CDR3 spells CAVGESATQYF. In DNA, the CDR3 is TGTGCCGTGGGGGAATCGGCGACCCAGTACTTC. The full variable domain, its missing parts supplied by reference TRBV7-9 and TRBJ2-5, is DTGVSQNPRHKITKRGQNVTFRCDPISEHNRLYWYRQTLGQGPEFLTYFQNEAQLEKSRLLSDRFSAERPKGSFSTLEIQRTEQGDSAMYLCAVGESATQYFGPGTRLLVL.

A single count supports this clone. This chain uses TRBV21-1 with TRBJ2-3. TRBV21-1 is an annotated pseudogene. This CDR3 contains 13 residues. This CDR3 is CASKADTRDTQYF. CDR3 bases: TGTGCCAGCAAAGCGGACACCAGAGATACGCAGTATTTT.

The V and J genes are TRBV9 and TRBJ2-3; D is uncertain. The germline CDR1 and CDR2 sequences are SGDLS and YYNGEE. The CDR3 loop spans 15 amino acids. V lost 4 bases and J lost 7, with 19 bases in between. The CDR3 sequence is CASSPPLGGWYTQYF. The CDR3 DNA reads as TGTGCCAGCAGCCCGCCTCTTGGTGGTTGGTATACGCAGTATTTT. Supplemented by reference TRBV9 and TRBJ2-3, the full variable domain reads DSGVTQTPKHLITATGQRVTLRCSPRSGDLSVYWYQQSLDQGLQFLIQYYNGEERAKGNILERFSAQQFPDLHSELNLSSLELGDSALYFCASSPPLGGWYTQYFGPGTRLTVL.

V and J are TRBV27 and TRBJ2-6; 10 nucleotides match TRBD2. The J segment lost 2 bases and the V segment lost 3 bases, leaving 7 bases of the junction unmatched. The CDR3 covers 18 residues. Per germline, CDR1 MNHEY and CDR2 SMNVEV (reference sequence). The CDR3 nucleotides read TGTGCCAGCAGTTTGACTAGCGGGCTGCCTCCTGGGGCCAACGTCCTGACTTTC. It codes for CASSLTSGLPPGANVLTF.

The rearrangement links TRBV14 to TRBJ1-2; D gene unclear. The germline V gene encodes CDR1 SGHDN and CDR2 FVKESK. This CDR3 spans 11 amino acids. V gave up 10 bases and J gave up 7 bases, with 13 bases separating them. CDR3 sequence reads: CAITRGGGYTF. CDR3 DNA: TGTGCCATAACGCGGGGAGGTGGCTACACCTTC.

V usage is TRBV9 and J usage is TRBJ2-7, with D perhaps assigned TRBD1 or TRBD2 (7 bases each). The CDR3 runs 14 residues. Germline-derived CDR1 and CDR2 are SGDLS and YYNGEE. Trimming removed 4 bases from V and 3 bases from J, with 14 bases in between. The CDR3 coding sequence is TGTGCCAGCAGCCCAGGGGGGGGTGGCTACGAGCAGTACTTC. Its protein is CASSPGGGGYEQYF.

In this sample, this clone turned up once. CDR3 in amino acids: CASSKNKDEQFF. The CDR3, as DNA: TGTGCCAGCAGCAAAAACAAGGATGAGCAGTTCTTC. The V call is TRBV7-8, the J call TRBJ2-1; D is unclear. Trimming shortened V by 5 bases and J by 8 bases, and 10 bases separated the two germline ends. CDR1 and CDR2 from the germline V gene are SGHVS and FQNEAQ. The CDR3 is made up of 12 amino acids.

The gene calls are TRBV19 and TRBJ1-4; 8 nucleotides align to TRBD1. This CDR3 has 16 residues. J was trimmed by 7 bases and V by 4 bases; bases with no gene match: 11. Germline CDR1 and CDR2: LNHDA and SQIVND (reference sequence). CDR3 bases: TGTGCCAGTAGTACTACCTTGACAGGGGATTTTGAAAAACTGTTTTTT. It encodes CASSTTLTGDFEKLFF.

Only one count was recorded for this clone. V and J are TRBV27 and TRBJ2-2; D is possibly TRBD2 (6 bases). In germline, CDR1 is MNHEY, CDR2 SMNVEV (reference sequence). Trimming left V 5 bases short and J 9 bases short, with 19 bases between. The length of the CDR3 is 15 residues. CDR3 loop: CASSPREAGRRELFF. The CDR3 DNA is TGTGCCAGCAGTCCCCGAGAGGCGGGACGCCGGGAGCTGTTTTTT.

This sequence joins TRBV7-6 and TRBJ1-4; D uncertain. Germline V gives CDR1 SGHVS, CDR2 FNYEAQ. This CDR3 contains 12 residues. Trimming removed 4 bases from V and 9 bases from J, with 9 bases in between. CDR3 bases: TGTGCCAGCAGCTGGGGTAGGAAAAAACTGTTTTTT. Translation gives CASSWGRKKLFF.

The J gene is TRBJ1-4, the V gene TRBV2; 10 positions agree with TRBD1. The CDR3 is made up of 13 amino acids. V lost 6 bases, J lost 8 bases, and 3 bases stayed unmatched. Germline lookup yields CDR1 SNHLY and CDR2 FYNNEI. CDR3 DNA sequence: TGTGCCAGCAGCGGACAGGGGGGCGAAAAACTGTTTTTT. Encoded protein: CASSGQGGEKLFF. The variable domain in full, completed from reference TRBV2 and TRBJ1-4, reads EPEVTQTPSHQVTQMGQEVILRCVPISNHLYFYWYRQILGQKVEFLVSFYNNEISEKSEIFDDQFSVERPDGSNFTLKIRSTKLEDSAMYFCASSGQGGEKLFFGSGTQLSVL.

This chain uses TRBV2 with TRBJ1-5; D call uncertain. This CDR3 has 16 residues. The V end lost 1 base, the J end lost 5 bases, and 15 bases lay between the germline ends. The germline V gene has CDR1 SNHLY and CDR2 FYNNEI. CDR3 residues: CASSEGFWSRDQPQHF. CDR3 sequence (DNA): TGTGCCAGCAGTGAAGGCTTTTGGTCCCGGGATCAGCCCCAGCATTTT.

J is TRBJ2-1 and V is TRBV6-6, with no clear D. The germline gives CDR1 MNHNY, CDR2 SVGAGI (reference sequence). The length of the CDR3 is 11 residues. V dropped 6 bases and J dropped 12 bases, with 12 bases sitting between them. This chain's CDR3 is CASSAEQGQFF. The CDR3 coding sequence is TGTGCCAGCAGCGCCGAGCAAGGGCAGTTCTTC.

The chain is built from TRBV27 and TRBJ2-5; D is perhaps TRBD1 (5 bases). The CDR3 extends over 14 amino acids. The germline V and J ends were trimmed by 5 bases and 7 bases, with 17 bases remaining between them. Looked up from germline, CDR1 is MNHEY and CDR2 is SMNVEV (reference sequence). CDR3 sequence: CASSGARGLGTQYF. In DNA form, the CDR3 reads TGTGCCAGCAGTGGGGCGCGAGGCCTTGGGACCCAGTACTTC.

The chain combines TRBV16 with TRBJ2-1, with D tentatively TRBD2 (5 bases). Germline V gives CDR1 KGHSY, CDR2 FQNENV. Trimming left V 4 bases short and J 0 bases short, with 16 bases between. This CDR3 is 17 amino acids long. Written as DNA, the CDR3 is TGTGCCAGCAGCCGAATTGTTACGGGGAGCTCCTACAATGAGCAGTTCTTC. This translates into CASSRIVTGSSYNEQFF.

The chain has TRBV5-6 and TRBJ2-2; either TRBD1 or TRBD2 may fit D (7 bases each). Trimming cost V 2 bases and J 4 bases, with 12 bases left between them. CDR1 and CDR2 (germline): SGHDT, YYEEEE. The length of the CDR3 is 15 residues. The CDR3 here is CASSLDREGTGELFF. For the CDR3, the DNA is TGTGCCAGCAGCTTAGACAGGGAGGGCACCGGGGAGCTGTTTTTT.

The CDR3 here is CASRGHPNQPQHF. The CDR3 coding sequence is TGTGCCAGCAGGGGACACCCGAATCAGCCCCAGCATTTT. This chain connects TRBV6-5 to TRBJ1-5; a weak D match, TRBD1 (6 bases). CDR1 is MNHEY and CDR2 is SVGAGI in the germline V gene. The CDR3 totals 13 residues. Deletions cut 6 bases from V and 4 bases from J, with 10 bases between.

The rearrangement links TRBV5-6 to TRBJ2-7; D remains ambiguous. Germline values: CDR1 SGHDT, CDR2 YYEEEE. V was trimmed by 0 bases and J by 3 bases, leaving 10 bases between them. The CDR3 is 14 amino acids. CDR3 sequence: CASSLEWQDYEQYF. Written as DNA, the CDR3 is TGTGCCAGCAGCTTGGAGTGGCAGGACTACGAGCAGTACTTC. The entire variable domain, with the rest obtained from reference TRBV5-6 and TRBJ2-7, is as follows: DAGVTQSPTHLIKTRGQQVTLRCSPKSGHDTVSWYQQALGQGPQFIFQYYEEEERQRGNFPDRFSGHQFPNYSSELNVNALLLGDSALYLCASSLEWQDYEQYFGPGTRLTVT.

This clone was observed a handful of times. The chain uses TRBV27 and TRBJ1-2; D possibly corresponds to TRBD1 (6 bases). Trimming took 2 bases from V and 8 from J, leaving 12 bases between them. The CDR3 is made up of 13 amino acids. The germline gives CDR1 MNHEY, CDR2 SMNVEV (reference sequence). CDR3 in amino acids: CASSLLGAEGYTF. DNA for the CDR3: TGTGCCAGCAGTTTACTGGGGGCAGAGGGCTACACCTTC.

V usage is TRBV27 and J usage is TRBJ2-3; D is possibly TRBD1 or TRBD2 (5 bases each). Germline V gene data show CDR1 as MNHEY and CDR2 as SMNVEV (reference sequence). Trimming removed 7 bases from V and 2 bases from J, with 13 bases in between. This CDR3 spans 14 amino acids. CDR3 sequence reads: CASTRDGYTDTQYF. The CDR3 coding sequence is TGTGCCAGCACTCGGGACGGCTACACAGATACGCAGTATTTT.

CDR3 region: CASSLLGSELYNEQFF. The CDR3 DNA reads as TGTGCCAGCAGTTTATTAGGTAGCGAGCTGTACAATGAGCAGTTCTTC. The chain is built from TRBV28 and TRBJ2-1, with a possible D match to TRBD2 (5 bases). The CDR3 extends over 16 amino acids. From germline, CDR1 is MDHEN and CDR2 SYDVKM. V lost 1 base to trimming and J lost 4 bases, with 14 bases between them.

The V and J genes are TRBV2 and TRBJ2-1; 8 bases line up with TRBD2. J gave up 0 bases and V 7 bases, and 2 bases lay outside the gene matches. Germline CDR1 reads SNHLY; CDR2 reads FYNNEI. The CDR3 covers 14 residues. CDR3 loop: CASNGLASYNEQFF. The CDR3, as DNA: TGTGCCAGCAACGGACTAGCCTCCTACAATGAGCAGTTCTTC.

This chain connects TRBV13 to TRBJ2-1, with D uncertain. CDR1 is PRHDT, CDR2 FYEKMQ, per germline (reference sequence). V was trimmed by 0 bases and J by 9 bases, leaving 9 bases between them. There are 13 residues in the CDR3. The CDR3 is CASSLGLGTEQFF. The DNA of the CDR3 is TGTGCCAGCAGCTTAGGGTTAGGCACTGAGCAGTTCTTC. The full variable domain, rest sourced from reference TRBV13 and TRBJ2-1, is AAGVIQSPRHLIKEKRETATLKCYPIPRHDTVYWYQQGPGQDPQFLISFYEKMQSDKGSIPDRFSAQQFSDYHSELNMSSLELGDSALYFCASSLGLGTEQFFGPGTRLTVL.

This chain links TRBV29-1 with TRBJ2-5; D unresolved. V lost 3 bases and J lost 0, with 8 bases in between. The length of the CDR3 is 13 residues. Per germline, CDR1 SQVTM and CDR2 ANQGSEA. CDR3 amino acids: CSVDFSYQETQYF. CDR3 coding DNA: TGCAGCGTTGATTTCTCCTACCAAGAGACCCAGTACTTC. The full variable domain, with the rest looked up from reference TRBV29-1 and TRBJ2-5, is SAVISQKPSRDICQRGTSLTIQCQVDSQVTMMFWYRQQPGQSLTLIATANQGSEATYESGFVIDKFPISRPNLTFSTLTVSNMSPEDSSIYLCSVDFSYQETQYFGPGTRLLVL.

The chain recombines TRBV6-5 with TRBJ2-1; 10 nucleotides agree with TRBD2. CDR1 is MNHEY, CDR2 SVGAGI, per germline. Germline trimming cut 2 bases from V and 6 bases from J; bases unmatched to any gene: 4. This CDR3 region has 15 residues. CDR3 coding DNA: TGTGCCAGCAGTTACCCGGCTAGCGGGAGCAATGAGCAGTTCTTC. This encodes CASSYPASGSNEQFF.

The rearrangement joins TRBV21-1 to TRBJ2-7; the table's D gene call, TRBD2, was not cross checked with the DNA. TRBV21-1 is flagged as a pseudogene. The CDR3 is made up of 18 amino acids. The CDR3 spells CASSKGPGGAGVCYEQYF. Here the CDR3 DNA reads TGTGCCAGCAGCAAAGGGCCCGGAGGAGCGGGAGTTTGTTACGAGCAGTACTTC.

CDR3 sequence (DNA): TGTGCCAGCAGTTTTGTGGCGTTAGGCGAGCAGTACTTC. Its protein is CASSFVALGEQYF. The chain employs TRBV28 and TRBJ2-5; D remains ambiguous. The J call may be incorrect, as the DNA end agrees better with TRBJ2-7. The CDR3 length is 13 residues. In germline, CDR1 is MDHEN, CDR2 SYDVKM.